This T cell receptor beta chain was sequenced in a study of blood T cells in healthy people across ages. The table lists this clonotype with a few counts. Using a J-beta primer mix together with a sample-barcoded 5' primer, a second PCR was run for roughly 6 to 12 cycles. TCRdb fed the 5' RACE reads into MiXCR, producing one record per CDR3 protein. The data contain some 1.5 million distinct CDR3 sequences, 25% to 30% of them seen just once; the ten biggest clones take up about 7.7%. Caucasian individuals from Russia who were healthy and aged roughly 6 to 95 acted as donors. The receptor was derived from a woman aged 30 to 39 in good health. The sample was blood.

CDR3 region: CSASTPRSGYTF. CDR3 sequence (DNA): TGCAGCGCTTCGACCCCACGAAGCGGCTACACCTTC. The chain uses TRBV29-1 and TRBJ1-2; D is uncertain. The ends were cut back, 7 bases at V and 8 bases at J, with 17 bases in the middle. The CDR3 consists of 12 residues. The germline V gene encodes CDR1 SQVTM and CDR2 ANQGSEA.